The clone carrying this T cell receptor beta chain was observed a few times. The sample originates from a study of blood T cell repertoires in COVID-19. Per the authors' pipeline: Amplified reference gene primers provided the basis for estimating nucleated cell counts. The table came from immunoSEQ multiplex PCR; TCRdb's copy has only in-frame clones and leaves some out. Clone size and the V and J calls come from that table; the DNA yielded D and trimming. The sample contains about 130,000 clones, roughly 74% of which appear only once. CDR1 SEHNR and CDR2 FQNEAQ come from the germline V gene (reference sequence). V lost 3 bases, J lost 8 bases, and 12 bases stayed unmatched. The CDR3 runs to 16 residues.

The rearrangement links TRBV7-9 to TRBJ1-4, with TRBD1 identical over 7 bases. The sample consisted of peripheral blood. The sequence was obtained from a man aged 55-75 years with acute or convalescent COVID-19. This chain's CDR3 is CASSLTRTGEKEKLFF. The DNA for the CDR3 is TGTGCCAGCAGCTTGACAAGGACAGGAGAGAAGGAAAAACTGTTTTTT.